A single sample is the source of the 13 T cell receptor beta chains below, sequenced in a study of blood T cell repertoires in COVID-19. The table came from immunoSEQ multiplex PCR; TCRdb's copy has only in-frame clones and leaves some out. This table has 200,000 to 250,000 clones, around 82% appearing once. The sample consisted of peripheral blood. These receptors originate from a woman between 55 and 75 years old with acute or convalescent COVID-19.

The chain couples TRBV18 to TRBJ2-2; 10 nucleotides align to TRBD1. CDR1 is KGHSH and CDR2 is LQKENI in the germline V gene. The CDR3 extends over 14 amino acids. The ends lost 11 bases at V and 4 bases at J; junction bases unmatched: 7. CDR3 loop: CASAGQGTTGELFF. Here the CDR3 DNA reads TGTGCCTCTGCGGGACAGGGGACCACCGGGGAGCTGTTTTTT.

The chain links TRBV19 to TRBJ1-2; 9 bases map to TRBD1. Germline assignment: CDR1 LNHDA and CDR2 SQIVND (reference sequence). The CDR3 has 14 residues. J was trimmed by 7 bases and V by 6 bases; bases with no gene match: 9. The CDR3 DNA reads TGTGCCAGTAGGGGTGGGACAGGGCCGTTTGGCTACACCTTC. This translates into CASRGGTGPFGYTF. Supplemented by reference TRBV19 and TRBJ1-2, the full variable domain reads DGGITQSPKYLFRKEGQNVTLSCEQNLNHDAMYWYRQDPGQGLRLIYYSQIVNDFQKGDIAEGYSVSREKKESFPLTVTSAQKNPTAFYLCASRGGTGPFGYTFGSGTRLTVV.

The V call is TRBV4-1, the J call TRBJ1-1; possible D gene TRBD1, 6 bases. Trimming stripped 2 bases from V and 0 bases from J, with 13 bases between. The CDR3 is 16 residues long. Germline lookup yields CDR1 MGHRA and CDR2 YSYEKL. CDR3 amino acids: CASSQFGQSMNTEAFF. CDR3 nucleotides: TGCGCCAGCAGCCAATTCGGACAGTCCATGAACACTGAAGCTTTCTTT.

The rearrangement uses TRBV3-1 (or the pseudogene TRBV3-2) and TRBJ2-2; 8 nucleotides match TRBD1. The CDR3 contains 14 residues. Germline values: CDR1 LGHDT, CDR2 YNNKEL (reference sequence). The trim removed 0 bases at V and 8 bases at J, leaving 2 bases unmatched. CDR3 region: CASSQEQGAGELFF. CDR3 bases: TGTGCCAGCAGCCAAGAGCAGGGGGCGGGGGAGCTGTTTTTT.

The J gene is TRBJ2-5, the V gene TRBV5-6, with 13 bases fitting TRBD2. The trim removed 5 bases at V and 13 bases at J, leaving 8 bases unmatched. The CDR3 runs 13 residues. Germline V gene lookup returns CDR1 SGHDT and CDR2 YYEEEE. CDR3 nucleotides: TGTGCCAGCAGTTTCACTAGCGGGGGGGCAACGTACTTC. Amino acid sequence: CASSFTSGGATYF.

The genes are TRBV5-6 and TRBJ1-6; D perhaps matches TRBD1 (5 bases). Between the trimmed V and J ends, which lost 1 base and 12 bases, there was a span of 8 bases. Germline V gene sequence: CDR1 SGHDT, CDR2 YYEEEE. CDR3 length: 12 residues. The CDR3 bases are TGTGCCAGCAGCTTGCAGGGATTACCCCTCCACTTT. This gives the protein CASSLQGLPLHF.

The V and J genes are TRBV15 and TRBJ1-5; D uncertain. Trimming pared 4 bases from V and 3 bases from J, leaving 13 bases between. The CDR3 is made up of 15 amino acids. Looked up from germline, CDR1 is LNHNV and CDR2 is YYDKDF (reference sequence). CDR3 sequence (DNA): TGTGCCACCAGCACCAGGTCCAGTATCAATCAGCCCCAGCATTTT. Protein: CATSTRSSINQPQHF.

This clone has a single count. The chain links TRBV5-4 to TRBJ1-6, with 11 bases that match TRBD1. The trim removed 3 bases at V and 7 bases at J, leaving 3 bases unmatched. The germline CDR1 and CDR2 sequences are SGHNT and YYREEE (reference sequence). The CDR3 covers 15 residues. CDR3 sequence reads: CASSWDRGSNSPLHF. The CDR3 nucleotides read TGTGCCAGCAGCTGGGACAGGGGGTCAAATTCACCCCTCCACTTT. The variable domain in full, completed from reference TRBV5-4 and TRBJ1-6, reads ETGVTQSPTHLIKTRGQQVTLRCSSQSGHNTVSWYQQALGQGPQFIFQYYREEENGRGNFPPRFSGLQFPNYSSELNVNALELDDSALYLCASSWDRGSNSPLHFGNGTRLTVT.

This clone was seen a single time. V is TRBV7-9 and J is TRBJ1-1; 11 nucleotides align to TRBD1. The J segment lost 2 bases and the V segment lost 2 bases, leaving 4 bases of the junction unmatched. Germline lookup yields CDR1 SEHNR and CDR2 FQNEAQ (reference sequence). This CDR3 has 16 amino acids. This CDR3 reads CASSLMGQGDNTEAFF. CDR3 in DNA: TGTGCCAGCAGCTTAATGGGACAGGGGGACAACACTGAAGCTTTCTTT.

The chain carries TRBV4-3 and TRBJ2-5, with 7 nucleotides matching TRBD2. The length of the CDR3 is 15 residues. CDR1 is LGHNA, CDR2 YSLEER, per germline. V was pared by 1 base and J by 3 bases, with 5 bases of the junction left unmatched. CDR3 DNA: TGCGCCAGCAGCCAAGTCTTTGCGGGAGAAGAGACCCAGTACTTC. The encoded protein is CASSQVFAGEETQYF.

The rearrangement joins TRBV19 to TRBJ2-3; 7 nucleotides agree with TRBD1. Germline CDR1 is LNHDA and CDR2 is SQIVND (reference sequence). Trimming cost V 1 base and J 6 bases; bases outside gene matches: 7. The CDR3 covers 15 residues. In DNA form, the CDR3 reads TGTGCCAGTAGTATAGTCGGGACAGTTGGGGATACGCAGTATTTT. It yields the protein CASSIVGTVGDTQYF.

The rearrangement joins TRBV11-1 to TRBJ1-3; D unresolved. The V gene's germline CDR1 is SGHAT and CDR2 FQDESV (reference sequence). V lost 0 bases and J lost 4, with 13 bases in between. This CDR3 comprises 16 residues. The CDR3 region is CASSLAQSPPGNTIYF. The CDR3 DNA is TGTGCCAGCAGCTTAGCACAGAGTCCTCCCGGAAACACCATATATTTT.

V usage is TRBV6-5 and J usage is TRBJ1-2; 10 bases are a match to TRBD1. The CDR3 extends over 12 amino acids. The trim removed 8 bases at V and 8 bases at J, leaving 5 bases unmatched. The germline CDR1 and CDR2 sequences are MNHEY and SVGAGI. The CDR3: CASGTGEGGYTF. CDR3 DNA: TGTGCCAGCGGGACAGGGGAGGGGGGCTACACCTTC.